A selection of T cell receptor beta chains follows, all from one sample in a study of blood T cells in healthy people across ages. TCRdb redid the calling of the 5' RACE reads with MiXCR, one entry per CDR3 protein. The repertoire holds about a million distinct CDR3 sequences, with 30% to 40% as singletons. Sequencing input: blood. The receptor source for this set is a man aged 18 to 29 in good health. Both conserved end residues are part of each CDR3. A D gene is named only where the DNA matches it firmly. The size field is filled for only some rows; it gives once, few, many or a size class.

>TRBV6-5|TRBJ1-4|NA|NA
TGTGCCAGCAGGACAGACCCTAATGAAAAACTGTTTTTT
CASRTDPNEKLFF
>TRBV10-3|TRBJ2-7|few|NA
TGTGCCATCAGTGTCCAGGGCCTAGCACGCGAGCAGTACTTC
CAISVQGLAREQYF
>TRBV4-2|TRBJ1-4|few|TRBD1
TGTGCCAGCAGTCCTACTGTTACAGGGGATGCTAATGAAAAACTGTTTTTT
CASSPTVTGDANEKLFF
>TRBV20-1|TRBJ2-3|NA|TRBD2
TGCAGTGCTAGAGTTAGGCGACTAGCGGGGGTCACAGATACGCAGTATTTT
CSARVRRLAGVTDTQYF
>TRBV10-3|TRBJ2-5|many|NA
TGTGCCATCAGTGAGGTGGAGAGATCATCACAAGAGACCCAGTACTTC
CAISEVERSSQETQYF
>TRBV7-8|TRBJ2-7|few|NA
TGTGCCAGCAGCTTAGCGTATCCCGAGCAGTACTTC
CASSLAYPEQYF
>TRBV4-2|TRBJ2-5|few|NA
TGTGCCAGCAGCCAAGACCCTTGGATCGCTGAAGTCCAAGAGACCCAGTACTTC
CASSQDPWIAEVQETQYF
>TRBV20-1|TRBJ1-1|NA|NA
TGCAGTGCGCCCGGGACACTATACACTGAAGCTTTCTTT
CSAPGTLYTEAFF
>TRBV20-1|TRBJ2-7|NA|TRBD1
TGCAGTGCTAGAGATTACCAGGGGGCAGGGGAGCAGTACTTC
CSARDYQGAGEQYF
>TRBV6-6|TRBJ2-3|few|NA
TGTGCCAGCAGTTACTGGATTTCGGATACGCAGTATTTT
CASSYWISDTQYF
>TRBV4-3|TRBJ2-2|few|NA
TGCGCCAGCAGCCAAGTGGGGCTAGGATACAACACCGGGGAGCTGTTTTTT
CASSQVGLGYNTGELFF
>TRBV6-6|TRBJ2-7|NA|TRBD1
TGTGCCGTAAGAGAACGGGAACAGGGGTCGTACGAGCAGTACTTC
CAVREREQGSYEQYF
>TRBV3-1|TRBJ2-3|NA|TRBD2
TGTGCCAGCAGCCAAGGAGGTAGCGGGGCAGATACGCAGTATTTT
CASSQGGSGADTQYF
>TRBV6-5|TRBJ2-7|NA|NA
TGTGCCGGCACCGACGGCAGGGGCTACGAGCAGTACTTC
CAGTDGRGYEQYF
>TRBV5-1|TRBJ1-6|few|TRBD1
TGCGCCAGCAGCACGGAACCGGGACAGAGAAATTCACCCCTCCACTTT
CASSTEPGQRNSPLHF
>TRBV10-3|TRBJ2-5|NA|NA
TGTGCCATCAGTGAGTATTGGGGCGGGGGCTCCTACAATGAGCAGTACTTC
CAISEYWGGGSYNEQYF
>TRBV20-1|TRBJ2-2|NA|TRBD2
TGCAGTGCTGCCCGGGACTATTTACCCGGGGAGCTGTTTTTT
CSAARDYLPGELFF
>TRBV2|TRBJ2-1|NA|TRBD2
TGTGCCAGCCGAAGGACTAGCGGGGCATCTGAGCAGTTCTTC
CASRRTSGASEQFF
>TRBV7-2|TRBJ1-5|few|TRBD1
TGTGCCAGCAGCTCCCCTCTGACAGGGCCAAGCAATCAGCCCCAGCATTTT
CASSSPLTGPSNQPQHF
>TRBV7-8|TRBJ2-5|few|NA
TGTGCCAGCAGCTTAGATCTGGAAGTGTCGGAGACCCAGTACTTC
CASSLDLEVSETQYF
>TRBV10-3|TRBJ2-7|few|TRBD1
TGTGCCATCGGGCCAGGGGGCTCCTACGAGCAGTACTTC
CAIGPGGSYEQYF
>TRBV7-8|TRBJ2-7|few|TRBD1
TGTGCCAGCAGCTTAGGCGGGACAGGGCGCTACGAGCAGTACTTC
CASSLGGTGRYEQYF
>TRBV5-1|TRBJ1-2|NA|NA
TGCGCCAGCAGCGGGGGGGATCGACAGGCGACCTATGGCTACACCTTC
CASSGGDRQATYGYTF
>TRBV4-1|TRBJ2-2|few|NA
TGCGCCAGCAGCCAAGAATGGGGCAACACCGGGGAGCTGTTTTTT
CASSQEWGNTGELFF
>TRBV28|TRBJ2-5|NA|TRBD2
TGTGCCAGCAGTTTGGTAGCGGGGGGGAGGTTCCAAGAGACCCAGTACTTC
CASSLVAGGRFQETQYF
>TRBV21-1|TRBJ2-7|NA|NA
TGTGCCAGCAGCAACTGGGAAGGAATCGGGAGCTCCTACAATGAGCAGTACTTC
CASSNWEGIGSSYNEQYF
>TRBV11-2|TRBJ2-7|NA|TRBD1
TGTGCCAGCAGCACCGACAGGGTTGATGAGCAGTACTTC
CASSTDRVDEQYF
>TRBV9|TRBJ2-3|NA|NA
TGTGCCAGCAGCGTAGCGGGGATAGATACGCAGTATTTT
CASSVAGIDTQYF
>TRBV9|TRBJ1-1|NA|NA
TGTGCCAGCAGCGTAGAGCCAGGGTCGAACACTGAAGCTTTCTTT
CASSVEPGSNTEAFF
>TRBV20-1|TRBJ2-3|NA|NA
TGCAGTGCTAGAGAACCGGGACGGGGCCCTTTCACAGATACGCAGTATTTT
CSAREPGRGPFTDTQYF
>TRBV29-1|TRBJ2-5|NA|TRBD1
TGCAGCGTTGACAGGGGGTATGGAGATGAGCAGTACTTC
CSVDRGYGDEQYF